This T cell receptor beta chain was observed in a study of Ad26.COV2.S vaccination and SARS-CoV-2 variants (TCRdb year 2021). Regarding the study in general: Donors in the vaccine arm were drawn from COV1001, a phase I-IIa trial of Ad26.COV2.S in healthy adults that was multicentre, randomized, double-blind and placebo-controlled. Ad26.COV2.S was given intramuscularly at 5x10^10 or 1x10^11 viral particles, as a single shot or as two shots 56 days apart. TCRbeta repertoire sequencing was used to assess the specificity and breadth of SARS-CoV-2-reactive T cell receptors after Ad26.COV2.S vaccination. The TCR-sequenced set comprised approximately 32 samples: around 20 Ad26.COV2.S vaccine recipients, 5 placebo recipients and 8 SARS-CoV-2 convalescent individuals. Trial participants were randomized into five groups of five: low-dose or high-dose Ad26.COV2.S given once or twice, or placebo on both occasions. Throughout the experiments and outcome assessment, investigators stayed blinded to trial group allocation.

What the authors observed across the whole study: Comparable non-spike TCR breadth was observed between vaccine and placebo recipients, consistent with only spike being contained in the vaccine. The authors noted that total T cell responses may have been underestimated by the TCR breadth and depth analyses. Ad26.COV2.S recipients had higher spike-specific TCR breadth than placebo recipients (P = 0.0014). Substantial breadth of spike-specific CD8+ and CD4+ T cell responses was reported after vaccination. The study lacked the statistical power to compare responses across vaccine doses or regimens.

Its CDR3 holds 13 amino acids, cysteine through phenylalanine. The DNA shown is the 39-base CDR3, in frame from base 1. The germline V and J ends show losses of 5 bases and 5 bases respectively, and no gene match explains 4 bases of the junction. CDR1 and CDR2 are read off the germline V gene as MDHEN and SYDVKM. According to the study, the label for this sample's treatment or condition signals: around 19 received Ad26.COV2.S at low or high dose, single or two shots; 5 received placebo; per-sample allocation not given. Repertoires of vaccine and placebo recipients were sequenced from samples collected on day 63 after the first injection. Between 29 July and 7 August 2020, Cohort 1b enrolled about two dozen adults aged 18-55 years at one site in Boston, USA. Ad26.COV2.S consisted of a replication-incompetent adenovirus type 26 vector by which a prefusion-stabilized SARS-CoV-2 spike protein from the original Wuhan strain was expressed.

Worth noting for this clone: It has no known antigen specificity. Base qualities are missing; no much larger clone stands one base away.

TCRbeta CDR3 regions were sequenced with the immunoSEQ Assay. After extraction, genomic DNA underwent amplification by bias-controlled multiplex PCR, followed by high-throughput sequencing. Per the authors' processing: Collapsing and filtering of sequences were performed to quantify the absolute abundance of each unique TCRbeta CDR3 region. T cell fraction was estimated by normalizing TCRbeta template counts to usable DNA, which was measured by amplifying reference genes present in all nucleated cells. Repertoire TCRs were annotated as SARS-CoV-2-specific by exact matching of V gene, CDR3 amino acid sequence and J gene to a known reactive TCR set. The reference SARS-CoV-2 TCR set was derived from MIRA and filtered for enrichment in COVID-19-positive ImmuneCODE repertoires, a step that removed public or cross-reactive TCRs. Using the MIRA antigens, annotated TCRs were further analysed by specific ORF or by position within an ORF. Depth was the summed frequency of annotated unique rearrangements, while breadth was defined as annotated unique rearrangements over total unique productive rearrangements. Two-sided Wilcoxon rank-sum tests were applied when comparing TCR breadth between groups. TCRdb obtained this table from immuneACCESS and retained in-frame rearrangements with V and J assigned. These tables miss some clones; where compared with another copy, unresolved V genes account for less than half of the shortfall, and the remainder is unexplained. From that table come the V and J calls and clone size; the DNA was used to work out D and trimming. Present in this sample are 350,000 to 450,000 clones, roughly 90% of which were seen just once. More than 1.5% of the sample is taken by the ten largest.

The sequence derives from a person aged 18-60 years who received the Ad26.COV2.S COVID-19 vaccine or a placebo. The starting material was peripheral blood, obtained in a trial of Ad26.COV2.S vaccine versus placebo. The sequence is built from TRBV28 and TRBJ2-5, with 8 central nucleotides matching TRBD2. For the CDR3, the sequence is CASSTGGVETQYF. The base sequence is TGTGCCAGCAGTACGGGGGGGGTGGAGACCCAGTACTTC.